This T cell receptor (beta chain) was identified in a study of OX40 agonist ivuxolimab in advanced cancers. CDR1 LNHDA and CDR2 SQIVND come from the germline V gene (reference sequence). Germline trimming cut 6 bases from V and 9 bases from J; bases unmatched to any gene: 4. This CDR3 has 12 residues. Libraries were prepared by immunoSEQ multiplex PCR; TCRdb keeps only in-frame clonotypes and omits some of them. The sample contains fewer than 85,000 clones, around 93% of which appear only once. The J gene is TRBJ2-1, the V gene TRBV19; 8 bases map to TRBD1. The sequencing here drew on CD4+ or CD8+ T cells sorted from blood, taken in a trial of the OX40 agonist ivuxolimab. The sequence derives from an adult with an advanced solid tumor such as melanoma, head and neck, liver or kidney cancer. The CDR3 nucleotides read TGTGCCAGTAGGGACAGGGTGTCTGAGCAGTTCTTC. This codes for CASRDRVSEQFF. Full variable domain (rest looked up from reference TRBV19 and TRBJ2-1): DGGITQSPKYLFRKEGQNVTLSCEQNLNHDAMYWYRQDPGQGLRLIYYSQIVNDFQKGDIAEGYSVSREKKESFPLTVTSAQKNPTAFYLCASRDRVSEQFFGPGTRLTVL.